The next 27 T cell receptor beta chains were all read from a single sample in a study of long-term antiretroviral therapy in people with HIV. Run at survey level, the immunoSEQ assay was version v3.0. The table came from immunoSEQ multiplex PCR; TCRdb's copy has only in-frame clones and leaves some out. The sample lists roughly 30,000 clones; less than 85% were seen once. The sample in question was unsorted PBMCs, obtained 0.3 years after starting antiretroviral therapy. The receptors shown here come from a man aged 35-49 years with HIV.

The chain uses TRBV7-9 and TRBJ2-3; D gene unclear. Germline V gene sequence: CDR1 SEHNR, CDR2 FQNEAQ (reference sequence). The CDR3 is 13 residues long. V dropped 5 bases and J dropped 5 bases, with 11 bases sitting between them. DNA for the CDR3: TGTGCCAGCAGCCCGCCGGCTGGAGATACGCAGTATTTT. Protein sequence: CASSPPAGDTQYF.

The chain combines TRBV28 with TRBJ2-3, with 10 bases identical to TRBD2. Germline V CDR1 and CDR2: MDHEN, SYDVKM. The J segment lost 6 bases and the V segment lost 4 bases, leaving 10 bases of the junction unmatched. The CDR3 is made up of 16 amino acids. The CDR3 loop reads CASSSLMLAGEDTQYF. The CDR3 DNA sequence: TGTGCCAGCAGTTCCCTAATGCTAGCGGGGGAGGATACGCAGTATTTT.

This clone was seen once. The genes are TRBV7-2 and TRBJ2-1; 8 bases fit TRBD2. V lost 0 bases and J lost 5; bases outside the gene matches: 12. The CDR3 covers 18 residues. Per the germline V gene, CDR1 is SGHTA and CDR2 is FQGNSA. The CDR3 region has the DNA TGTGCCAGCAGCTTAGCGGTCTATCAGGGACTAGTGGACAATGAGCAGTTCTTC. Residues: CASSLAVYQGLVDNEQFF.

The chain is built from TRBV5-1 and TRBJ1-2; tentatively, D is TRBD1 (5 bases). V lost 1 base and J 4 bases, leaving 8 bases between the germline ends. CDR1 is SGHRS and CDR2 is YFSETQ in the germline V gene. The CDR3 spans 13 residues. The CDR3: CASSLTGSYGYTF. CDR3 in DNA: TGCGCCAGCAGCTTGACAGGATCCTATGGCTACACCTTC.

The chain combines TRBV18 with TRBJ1-6; TRBD1 agrees at 7 bases. V shed 2 bases, J shed 10 bases, and the junction held 5 bases outside the gene matches. The CDR3 extends over 14 amino acids. The germline gives CDR1 KGHSH, CDR2 LQKENI. CDR3 sequence (DNA): TGTGCCAGCTCACCAGAGGCCAGGGGGTCACCCCTCCACTTT. Its protein is CASSPEARGSPLHF.

This clone was observed a single time. The gene calls are TRBV27 and TRBJ2-2, with 8 bases matching TRBD2. CDR1 is MNHEY and CDR2 is SMNVEV in the germline V gene (reference sequence). This CDR3 has 15 residues. J was trimmed by 7 bases and V by 5 bases; bases with no gene match: 9. The CDR3 DNA is TGTGCCAGCAGTGTTAGCGGGGAGGCCGGCGGGGAGCTGTTTTTT. Its protein is CASSVSGEAGGELFF.

This chain joins TRBV7-9 and TRBJ2-5; D is perhaps TRBD1 (5 bases). Between the trimmed V and J ends, which lost 0 bases and 5 bases, there was a span of 7 bases. The CDR3 has 13 amino acids. Germline CDR1 and CDR2: SEHNR and FQNEAQ (reference sequence). For the CDR3, the DNA is TGTGCCAGCAGCTTAGCCAGGGCTGAGACCCAGTACTTC. It encodes CASSLARAETQYF.

This chain joins TRBV4-3 and TRBJ1-1, with a tentative D call TRBD1 (5 bases). CDR3 length: 14 residues. CDR1 is LGHNA and CDR2 is YSLEER in the germline V gene. The V and J ends lost 3 bases and 0 bases respectively, with 8 bases between them. CDR3 DNA: TGCGCCAGCAGCCACGACAGCATGAACACTGAAGCTTTCTTT. Amino acids: CASSHDSMNTEAFF.

The chain recombines TRBV14 with TRBJ2-1, with D unresolved. Germline CDR1 SGHDN, CDR2 FVKESK. With 3 bases removed from V and 4 bases from J, the gap between germline ends came to 10 bases. The CDR3 covers 14 residues. The CDR3 is CASSQRTDYNEQFF. As DNA, the CDR3 is TGTGCCAGCAGCCAGAGGACGGATTACAATGAGCAGTTCTTC. The full variable domain, rest sourced from reference TRBV14 and TRBJ2-1, is EAGVTQFPSHSVIEKGQTVTLRCDPISGHDNLYWYRRVMGKEIKFLLHFVKESKQDESGMPNNRFLAERTGGTYSTLKVQPAELEDSGVYFCASSQRTDYNEQFFGPGTRLTVL.

The chain combines TRBV18 with TRBJ2-5; D is undetermined. Deletions cut 4 bases from V and 2 bases from J, with 14 bases between. Germline CDR1 reads KGHSH; CDR2 reads LQKENI. The CDR3 loop spans 15 amino acids. The CDR3 is CASSLAQWQQETQYF. CDR3 nucleotides: TGTGCCAGCTCACTCGCTCAATGGCAACAAGAGACCCAGTACTTC.

The rearrangement uses TRBV7-2 and TRBJ2-3, with no clear D. The germline V gene has CDR1 SGHTA and CDR2 FQGNSA. The CDR3 length is 15 residues. V lost 1 base to trimming and J lost 6 bases, with 14 bases between them. The CDR3 spells CASSLVVSLPDTQYF. The CDR3 region has the DNA TGTGCCAGCAGCTTAGTGGTCTCCCTCCCCGATACGCAGTATTTT.

The chain recombines TRBV5-6 with TRBJ1-1; tentative D call: TRBD1 (5 bases). Trimming stripped 0 bases from V and 6 bases from J, with 12 bases between. This CDR3 has 14 residues. Germline V gene data show CDR1 as SGHDT and CDR2 as YYEEEE. The CDR3 sequence is CASSLEGFGAEAFF. CDR3 coding DNA: TGTGCCAGCAGCTTGGAGGGGTTTGGCGCTGAAGCTTTCTTT.

This chain uses TRBV18 with TRBJ2-1; D may be TRBD2 (5 bases). This CDR3 region has 12 residues. Trimming pared 5 bases from V and 8 bases from J, leaving 10 bases between. Germline values: CDR1 KGHSH, CDR2 LQKENI. This CDR3 is CASSSARDEQFF. In nucleotides, the CDR3 is TGTGCCAGCTCATCAGCGAGGGATGAGCAGTTCTTC.

The chain employs TRBV27 and TRBJ2-1, with a tentative D call TRBD2 (6 bases). Germline CDR1 reads MNHEY; CDR2 reads SMNVEV (reference sequence). The CDR3 totals 16 residues. V dropped 3 bases and J dropped 4 bases, with 16 bases sitting between them. CDR3 in DNA: TGTGCCAGCAGTTTGGGCGGGACTTTAGGGTACAATGAGCAGTTCTTC. This sequence encodes CASSLGGTLGYNEQFF.

This clone came up a few times. The chain carries TRBV10-3 and TRBJ2-6, with D hard to call. The CDR3 spans 12 residues. Trimming removed 3 bases at V and 7 bases at J, with 4 bases between. CDR1 and CDR2 (germline): ENHRY, SYGVKD. In DNA, the CDR3 is TGTGCCATCAGTGACGACGCCAACGTCCTGACTTTC. Amino acids: CAISDDANVLTF.

The chain combines TRBV4-1 with TRBJ2-5; D remains ambiguous. CDR1 and CDR2 (germline): MGHRA, YSYEKL. CDR3 length: 15 amino acids. The ends were cut back, 5 bases at V and 2 bases at J, with 15 bases in the middle. DNA for the CDR3: TGCGCCAGCAGCTTCCCTTCGGCCATACAAGAGACCCAGTACTTC. Amino acid sequence: CASSFPSAIQETQYF.

The chain combines TRBV13 with TRBJ2-1; TRBD2 aligns across 8 bases. The CDR3 sequence is 15 residues long. J gave up 6 bases and V 5 bases, and 9 bases lay outside the gene matches. Germline V lookup: CDR1 PRHDT, CDR2 FYEKMQ (reference sequence). The CDR3 DNA reads as TGTGCCAGCAGCCCCGGGGTAGCGGGAAGCAATGAGCAGTTCTTC. It is translated as CASSPGVAGSNEQFF. Variable domain in full (rest from reference TRBV13 and TRBJ2-1): AAGVIQSPRHLIKEKRETATLKCYPIPRHDTVYWYQQGPGQDPQFLISFYEKMQSDKGSIPDRFSAQQFSDYHSELNMSSLELGDSALYFCASSPGVAGSNEQFFGPGTRLTVL.

The chain is built from TRBV4-3 and TRBJ2-1, with D tentatively TRBD2 (6 bases). There are 13 residues in the CDR3. V was pared by 4 bases and J by 8 bases, with 12 bases between. The V gene's germline CDR1 is LGHNA and CDR2 YSLEER. CDR3 residues: CASSPTRIDEQFF. DNA of the CDR3: TGCGCCAGCAGCCCGACTAGAATTGATGAGCAGTTCTTC.

This clone came up a few times. V and J are TRBV18 and TRBJ1-5, with 9 bases fitting TRBD1. The CDR3 is 15 residues long. J was trimmed by 7 bases and V by 6 bases; bases with no gene match: 10. From germline, CDR1 is KGHSH and CDR2 LQKENI. In nucleotides, the CDR3 is TGTGCCAGCTCTCCGGGACAGGGACCTTTGCAGCCCCAGCATTTT. Amino acid sequence: CASSPGQGPLQPQHF.

The rearrangement links TRBV7-9 to TRBJ2-1; TRBD2 might be the D (7 bases). Per the germline V gene, CDR1 is SEHNR and CDR2 is FQNEAQ (reference sequence). Deletions cut 6 bases from V and 2 bases from J, with 17 bases between. The CDR3 loop spans 16 amino acids. The CDR3, as DNA: TGTGCCAGCAGGGGGCGGGGAGGGGGGGCCTACAATGAGCAGTTCTTC. It specifies CASRGRGGGAYNEQFF.

The CDR3 nucleotides read TGCAGCGTTGAGACAGGGGGGAGCTCTGGGGCCAACGTCCTGACTTTC. Translating gives CSVETGGSSGANVLTF. V gene TRBV29-1 combines with J gene TRBJ2-6, with 9 bases lining up with TRBD1. The V gene end was trimmed by 3 bases and the J gene end by 0 bases; junction bases not matched to a gene: 3. Per the germline V gene, CDR1 is SQVTM and CDR2 is ANQGSEA. The CDR3 is 16 amino acids.

The chain has TRBV2 and TRBJ2-7; possibly TRBD1 or TRBD2 for D (6 bases each). Germline V CDR1 and CDR2: SNHLY, FYNNEI. There are 15 residues in the CDR3. V was pared by 6 bases and J by 4 bases, with 19 bases between. CDR3 sequence (DNA): TGTGCCAGCAGGTCCGAGGGGGGCACATTTTACGAGCAGTACTTC. It yields the protein CASRSEGGTFYEQYF.

The rearrangement links TRBV4-1 to TRBJ1-2, with TRBD1 as a possible D gene (5 bases). Germline assignment: CDR1 MGHRA and CDR2 YSYEKL. This CDR3 is 16 amino acids long. V was pared by 1 base and J by 0 bases, with 12 bases between. The CDR3 nucleotides read TGCGCCAGCAGCCAAGCCCGACAGACCGCTAACTATGGCTACACCTTC. Its protein product is CASSQARQTANYGYTF.

The rearrangement uses TRBV19 and TRBJ1-1; no reliable D call. V lost 4 bases and J lost 0, with 6 bases in between. CDR3 length: 13 residues. Germline CDR1 LNHDA, CDR2 SQIVND (reference sequence). CDR3 residues: CASSRQMNTEAFF. The DNA for the CDR3 is TGTGCCAGTAGTAGGCAGATGAACACTGAAGCTTTCTTT.

This clone was counted a few times. This chain uses TRBV2 with TRBJ1-2; 7 positions match TRBD1. Looked up from germline, CDR1 is SNHLY and CDR2 is FYNNEI. Trimming removed 8 bases from V and 5 bases from J; junction bases left unmatched: 5. The CDR3 has 12 amino acids. DNA for the CDR3: TGTGCCAGCGCCGGGACAGCTTATGGCTACACCTTC. Encoded protein: CASAGTAYGYTF.

This chain joins TRBV28 and TRBJ2-1; D might be TRBD2 (6 bases). The CDR3 length is 14 residues. The V gene's germline CDR1 is MDHEN and CDR2 SYDVKM. V lost 6 bases and J 4 bases, leaving 13 bases between the germline ends. The CDR3: CASSLSGTYNEQFF. The CDR3 DNA follows: TGTGCCAGCAGCCTTAGCGGAACTTACAATGAGCAGTTCTTC.

DNA of the CDR3: TGTGCCAGCAGCACTACGGGACATATCTCCTACGAGCAGTACTTC. It yields the protein CASSTTGHISYEQYF. The rearrangement links TRBV9 to TRBJ2-7; a weak D match, TRBD1 (6 bases). The length of the CDR3 is 15 residues. CDR1 and CDR2 from the germline V gene are SGDLS and YYNGEE. V shed 4 bases and J shed 0 bases, with 14 bases lying between them. The variable domain in full, with the rest retrieved from reference TRBV9 and TRBJ2-7, is DSGVTQTPKHLITATGQRVTLRCSPRSGDLSVYWYQQSLDQGLQFLIQYYNGEERAKGNILERFSAQQFPDLHSELNLSSLELGDSALYFCASSTTGHISYEQYFGPGTRLTVT.